What follows is one TCR beta chain and its context. Which antigen it targets is not known. Per-base qualities were not stored, and no clone one base away is much larger. This entry comes from a study of cytomegalovirus exposure and HLA in healthy donors (dated by TCRdb to about 2017). Study-wide context: In an earlier analysis of 587 of the donors, approximately 300 Gb of sequence data and 90 million to 120 million unique TCR beta sequences from about 179 million T cells were reported. Besides the first cohort of roughly 640 subjects, a separate validation cohort made up of 120 or so different subjects was used. On average, about 240,000 unique TCR beta nucleotide sequences were sequenced per donor among more than 350 genotyped donors of the cohort, with 15% to 20% of those sequences being non-productive. HLA typing included class I and class II loci at four-digit resolution. Donor age, sex, ethnicity and CMV serostatus were collected together with the repertoire data. To predict cytomegalovirus infection status, the study brought together high-throughput TCR immunosequencing, statistical association of individual TCRs with disease status, and machine learning. To decide whether each TCR beta V gene segment behaved as functional or pseudogenic, an earlier analysis of some 600 of the donors relied on high-throughput TCR beta sequencing. Of the approximately 400 genotyped donors, approximately 83% fell in the genetic ancestry cluster associated with self-reported Caucasian donors. A later genetic analysis took genome-wide SNP genotypes for about 65% of the roughly 670 donors and used that subset as a discovery cohort. Using immunosequencing, the study profiled T cell repertoires from fewer than 850 subjects and related those repertoires to cytomegalovirus serostatus. Every repertoire in the discovery cohort had been generated on one and the same sequencing platform. Because of strong linkage in the cohort, roughly five DR-DQ haplotypes were treated as single units for association and clustering. The study aimed to test whether cataloging public T cell receptors could reveal signatures of past pathogen exposure. Typing coverage differed by locus: A, B, C, DRB1 and DQB1 were typed in about 629-640 donors, DQA1 in 522, DPA1 in around 600, and DPB1 in around 440. A later analysis re-analyzed previously published TCR beta repertoires from roughly 630 donors and added high-resolution HLA genotyping to study TCR occurrence patterns. An early release covering roughly 580 HLA-typed donors comprised 250 to 350 gigabases of sequencing data and around 80 million unique TCR sequences. Rather than drawing on any new phenotypic data, the later analysis identified candidate immune exposures from TCR beta sequences and the way those sequences occurred across donors.

The cohort was made up of roughly 670 healthy bone marrow donors. All cohort members were sampled while nominally healthy, although unrecorded immune exposures were likely present. The donor was CMV seronegative and was included in the group of several hundred seronegative cohort members. A peripheral blood sample was collected from each donor, and TCR beta sequencing was performed on peripheral blood mononuclear cells. Genomic DNA extraction from the blood cell samples was performed with the Qiagen DNeasy Blood Extraction Kit. The CDR3 sequence holds 17 residues, the cysteine and phenylalanine included. Only the CDR3 region is kept as DNA, spanning 51 bases read in frame from base 1. V ends up 0 bases short and J 0 bases short, with an unmatched junction base count of 7. In the germline V gene, CDR1 corresponds to SGHDT and CDR2 to YYEEEE. Overall results and qualifications from the work: Most CMV-associated TCR beta chains appeared to be HLA-restricted in a later analysis, and the HLA associations seemed to be driven largely by CMV exposure. Across donors, most TCR sequences were observed very rarely, whereas some public TCRs were present in many individuals. In an earlier analysis of under 600 of the donors, most TCR beta V segments were observed in productive rearrangements about 87% or about 30% of the time, broadly matching IMGT annotations. A further reported finding was that TCR beta sequences accurately predicted the HLA-A and HLA-B alleles for most subjects in the first cohort. A later analysis found that HLA-associated TCR beta chains were more clonally expanded and had lower generation probabilities than equally common non-associated chains. V-gene and J-gene trimming of TCR beta chains was associated with a missense DCLRE1C variant in a later genetic analysis, and the association was replicated in an independent cohort. According to the authors, the approach could potentially be generalized to other disease states and immunological phenotypes. This cohort had only TCR beta chains sequenced, and the lack of alpha or paired-chain data limited which features could be detected. In a later analysis, several top co-occurrence clusters were reported to appear linked to parvovirus B19, influenza, CMV and Epstein-Barr virus. In a later analysis, the rate of TCR association differed among HLA loci, with DRB1 alleles having the most associated TCRs and HLA-C alleles having the fewest. Correlated functional status among segregating V segments might be attributable to linkage disequilibrium, but an unknown experimental factor could not be ruled out. Sequencing depth was assumed to be roughly uniform across donors in the presence/absence analyses, though that assumption may not hold. Because some donors lacked HLA typing at each locus, the association tests relied only on the typed subset. A group of highly shared sequence variants was considered likely to be a technical artifact of the sequencing pipeline. The classifier was reported to diagnose cytomegalovirus status with high specificity and sensitivity in both the original cohort and the validation cohort. When HLA alleles, especially DR and DQ, strongly co-occurred, TCR associations were difficult to assign to individual alleles. CMV serostatus was the only immune exposure information available for the cohort. Because the 87-base-pair reads could not distinguish some IMGT-functional V segments, including TRBV6-2 and TRBV6-3, those segments were excluded. The study listed 150 to 200 TCR beta chains as associated with cytomegalovirus. A few of the identified cytomegalovirus-associated TCR beta chains were confirmed in vitro to be specific for cytomegalovirus antigens. The earlier analysis of fewer than 750 of the donors excluded some 15 rarely observed V segments, including chromosome 9 orphons, because counts were too low. In a later analysis, over 15,000 TCR beta sequences were associated with specific HLA alleles at a false discovery rate of 0.05. Compared with the 666-donor mean, donors in an Asian-associated ancestry cluster had fewer N-insertions in productive TCRs, according to a later genetic analysis.

The library relied on the immunoSEQ multiplex PCR assay. For the multiplex PCR, a mixture combining 60 forward primers for TCR Vbeta segments and 13 reverse primers for TCR Jbeta segments was used. A multiplex PCR assay on genomic DNA amplified the CDR3 region of rearranged TCR beta genes. The Illumina HiSeq System was used to sequence the amplified TCR beta libraries as 87-base-pair reads. Per the source publication's procedure: A later analysis counted 65 million to 90 million unique TCR beta chains across the 550 to 700 repertoires, and 10 million to 12 million of these chains were shared by at least two donors. A nearest-neighbor algorithm error-corrected the raw reads and collapsed the reads into unique sequences, merging closely related sequences to remove PCR and sequencing errors. CDR3 sequences were aligned to IMGT reference sequences to assign V, D and J gene segments. For a sequence to be retained, at least a six-nucleotide match to both a V gene segment and a J gene segment was required. A rearrangement counted as productive if the CDR3 had no stop codons and remained in frame with V and J, and every other rearrangement counted as non-productive. CDR3 was defined according to IMGT convention as the region running from the second conserved V-encoded cysteine to the conserved J-encoded phenylalanine. The earlier analysis of roughly 590 of the donors excluded sequences that lacked an unambiguous match to a single V gene segment. An earlier analysis of 450 to 650 of the donors called V segments functional above 56.7% productive rearrangements and segregating when the between-donor standard deviation exceeded 5%. To diagnose cytomegalovirus status from the catalog of TCR beta chain sequences, a statistical classification framework was built. In a later analysis, V and J genes were assigned by comparing TCR nucleotide sequences against IMGT/GENE-DB human TR gene sequences. In a later analysis, CDR3 sequences and most-parsimonious VDJ recombination scenarios were assigned using the TCRdist pipeline. In a later analysis, each TCR beta chain was defined by its CDR3 amino acid sequence together with its V-gene family, and reads lacking a unique V-gene family were excluded. A later analysis removed 450 to 600 highly shared, low-generation-probability nucleotide sequences to deal with suspected cross-contamination and a sequencing artifact. In a later analysis, a clonal expansion index for each public chain was calculated from normalized within-repertoire ranks of inferred template counts. In a later analysis, generation probabilities were computed using a VDJ recombination model fitted to out-of-frame rearrangements, and the results were checked against IGoR. In a later analysis, hypergeometric tests were used to score TCR-TCR, TCR-HLA and TCR-CMV co-occurrence, with a repertoire-size bias correction applied to TCR pairs. A later analysis estimated false discovery rates by permuting HLA or CMV assignments 20 times. In a later analysis, co-occurring TCRs were grouped using DBSCAN, and TCRdist sequence similarity was added for clustering within HLA-allele-positive subsets. Repertoires with fewer than 30,000 or more than 120,000 public chains, plus five repertoires with anomalous nucleotide sharing, were excluded from co-occurrence clustering. As stored in TCRdb, this immuneACCESS dataset retains in-frame rearrangements with V and J assigned. A fraction of the clones does not appear; measured against another copy, unresolved V genes explain less than half of the discrepancy, and the remainder lacks a known reason. V and J calls and clone size are copied from that table; D and trimming were computed from the DNA. Recorded for this sample are 200,000 to 250,000 clones; around nine tenths of them occurred a single time. The leading ten clones occupy roughly 0.99% of the sample.

The specimen was PBMCs. The chain employs TRBV5-6 and TRBJ2-3, with 7 junctional bases fitting TRBD2. This sequence was found in a woman between 18 and 29 years old in good health and CMV-seronegative. The base sequence is TGTGCCAGCAGCTTGGGGTTCGGTAGCGGGAGCACAGATACGCAGTATTTT. It specifies CASSLGFGSGSTDTQYF.